A single T cell receptor (beta chain) is shown here with its context. Its antigen remains unidentified. CDR1 and CDR2 from the germline V gene are LGHNT and FRNRAP. After removal of 5 bases from V and 0 bases from J, the junction contained 7 bases not matched to a gene. This CDR3 has 16 residues. Sequencing libraries for TCR beta were prepared with iRepertoire HTBI primers and Arm-PCR of CDR3 regions. TCRdb reprocessed the multiplex PCR reads with MiXCR, giving one entry per CDR3 protein. The repertoire holds around 450,000 distinct CDR3 sequences, 20% to 25% seen once, with around 7% in the top ten. This sample is drawn from a study of regulatory T cells in long-lasting Graves disease. Regarding the study as a whole: Samples came from peripheral blood alone, without thyroid tissue.

Time point noted: persistent/refractory GD, antithyroid drugs over 5 years with positive TRAb. PBMC-derived RNA was used for the TCR library. The V gene is TRBV12-5, the J gene TRBJ1-5, with 7 bases that match TRBD1. This sequence originates from a female donor with Graves disease. The sequencing used peripheral blood mononuclear cells (PBMCs), collected when the disease was refractory, from a patient treated with antithyroid drugs. Here the CDR3 DNA reads TGTGCTAGTGGTCCTGGGACAGTTAATAGCAATCAGCCCCAGCATTTT. This encodes CASGPGTVNSNQPQHF.